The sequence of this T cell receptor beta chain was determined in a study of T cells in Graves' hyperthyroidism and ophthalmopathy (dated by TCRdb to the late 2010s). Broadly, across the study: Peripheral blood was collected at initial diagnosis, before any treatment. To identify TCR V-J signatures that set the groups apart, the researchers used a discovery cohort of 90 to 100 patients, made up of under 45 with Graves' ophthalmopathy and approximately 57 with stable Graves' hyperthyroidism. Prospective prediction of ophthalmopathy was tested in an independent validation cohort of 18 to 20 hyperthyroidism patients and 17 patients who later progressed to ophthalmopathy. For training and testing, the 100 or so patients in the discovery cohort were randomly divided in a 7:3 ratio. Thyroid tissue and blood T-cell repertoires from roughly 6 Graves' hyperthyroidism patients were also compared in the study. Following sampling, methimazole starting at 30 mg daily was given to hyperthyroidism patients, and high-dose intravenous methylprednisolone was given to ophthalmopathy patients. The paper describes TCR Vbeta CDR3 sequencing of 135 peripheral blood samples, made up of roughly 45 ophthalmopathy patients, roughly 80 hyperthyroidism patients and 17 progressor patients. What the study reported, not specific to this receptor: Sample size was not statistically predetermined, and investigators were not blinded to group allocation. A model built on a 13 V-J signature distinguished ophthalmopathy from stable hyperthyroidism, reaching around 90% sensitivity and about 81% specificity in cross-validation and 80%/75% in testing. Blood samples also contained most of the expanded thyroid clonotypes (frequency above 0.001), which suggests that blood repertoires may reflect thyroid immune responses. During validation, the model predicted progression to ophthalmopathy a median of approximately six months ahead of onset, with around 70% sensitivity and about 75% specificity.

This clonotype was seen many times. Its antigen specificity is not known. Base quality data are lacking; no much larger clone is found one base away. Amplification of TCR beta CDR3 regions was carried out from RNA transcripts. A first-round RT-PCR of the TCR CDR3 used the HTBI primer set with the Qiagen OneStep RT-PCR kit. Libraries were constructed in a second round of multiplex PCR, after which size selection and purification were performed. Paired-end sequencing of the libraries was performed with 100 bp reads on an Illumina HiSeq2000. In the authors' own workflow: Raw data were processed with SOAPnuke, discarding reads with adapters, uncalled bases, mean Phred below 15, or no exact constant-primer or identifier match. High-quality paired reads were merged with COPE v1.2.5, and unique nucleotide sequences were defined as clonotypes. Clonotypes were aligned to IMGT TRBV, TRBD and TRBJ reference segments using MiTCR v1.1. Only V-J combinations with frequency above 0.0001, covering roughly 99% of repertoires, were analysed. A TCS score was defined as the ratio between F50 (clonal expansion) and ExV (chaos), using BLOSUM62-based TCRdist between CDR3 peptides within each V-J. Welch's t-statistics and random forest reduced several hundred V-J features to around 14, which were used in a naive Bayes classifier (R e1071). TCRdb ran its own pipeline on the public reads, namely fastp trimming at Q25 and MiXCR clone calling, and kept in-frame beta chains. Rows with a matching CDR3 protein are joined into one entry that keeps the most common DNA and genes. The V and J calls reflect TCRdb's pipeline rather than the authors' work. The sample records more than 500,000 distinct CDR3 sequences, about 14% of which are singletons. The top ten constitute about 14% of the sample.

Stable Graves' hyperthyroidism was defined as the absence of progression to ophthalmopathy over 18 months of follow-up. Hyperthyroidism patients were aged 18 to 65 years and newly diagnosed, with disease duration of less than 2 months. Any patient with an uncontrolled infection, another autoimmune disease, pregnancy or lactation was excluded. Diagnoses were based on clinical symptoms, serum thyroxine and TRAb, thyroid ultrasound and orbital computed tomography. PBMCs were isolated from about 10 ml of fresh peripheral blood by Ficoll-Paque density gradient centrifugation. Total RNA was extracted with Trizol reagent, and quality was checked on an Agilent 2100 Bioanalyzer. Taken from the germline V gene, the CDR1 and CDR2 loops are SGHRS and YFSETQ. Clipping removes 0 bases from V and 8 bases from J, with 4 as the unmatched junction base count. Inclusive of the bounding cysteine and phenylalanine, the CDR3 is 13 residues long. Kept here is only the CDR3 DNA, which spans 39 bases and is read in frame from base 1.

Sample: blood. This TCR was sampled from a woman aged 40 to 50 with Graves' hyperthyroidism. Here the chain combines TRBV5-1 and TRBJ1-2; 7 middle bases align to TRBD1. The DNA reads TGCGCCAGCAGCTTGGCGGGACAGTGGGGCTACACCTTC. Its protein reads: CASSLAGQWGYTF.